This TCR beta chain was documented in a study of cytomegalovirus exposure and HLA in healthy donors (TCRdb year 2017). Describing the broader study: An earlier analysis of under 600 of the donors reported more than 250 Gb of sequence data and roughly 100 million unique TCR beta sequences from around 200 million T cells. On average, around 240,000 unique TCR beta nucleotide sequences were sequenced per donor among 350 to 400 genotyped donors of the cohort, with about 19% of those sequences being non-productive. In a later genetic analysis, genome-wide SNP genotypes for about three fifths of the roughly 670 donors were used, and that subset was treated as a discovery cohort. All discovery cohort repertoires had been generated on a single sequencing platform. The study combined high-throughput TCR immunosequencing, statistical association of individual TCRs with disease status, and machine learning to predict cytomegalovirus infection status. The T cell repertoires of 700 or so subjects were profiled by immunosequencing and related to cytomegalovirus serostatus. Typing coverage varied by locus: about 620-630 donors for A, B, C, DRB1 and DQB1; roughly 520 for DQA1; more than 600 for DPA1; 450 to 480 for DPB1. Rather than drawing on any new phenotypic data, the later analysis identified candidate immune exposures from TCR beta sequences and the way those sequences occurred across donors. A separate validation cohort of some 130 different subjects was used in addition to the approximately 700-subject first cohort. The aim of the study was to test whether cataloging public T cell receptors could identify signatures of past pathogen exposure. An earlier analysis of around 640 of the donors used high-throughput TCR beta sequencing to judge whether each TCR beta V gene segment behaved as functional or pseudogenic. Roughly 300 gigabases of sequencing data and roughly 81 million unique TCR sequences made up an early release that covered approximately 620 HLA-typed donors. Donor age, sex, ethnicity and CMV serostatus were compiled together with the repertoire data. Because of strong linkage in the cohort, five DR-DQ haplotypes were treated as single units for association and clustering. A later analysis re-analyzed previously published TCR beta repertoires from about 730 donors and added high-resolution HLA genotyping to study TCR occurrence patterns. Both class I and class II loci were covered by HLA typing, at four-digit resolution. Of the roughly 410 genotyped donors, 65% to 90% were placed in the genetic ancestry cluster associated with self-reported Caucasian donors.

Library preparation employed the immunoSEQ multiplex PCR assay. For the multiplex PCR, a mixture combining 60 forward primers for TCR Vbeta segments and 13 reverse primers for TCR Jbeta segments was used. Amplification of the CDR3 region of rearranged TCR beta genes was performed with a multiplex PCR assay on genomic DNA. Amplified TCR beta libraries were sequenced as 87-base-pair reads on the Illumina HiSeq System. The study's own analysis went as follows. A later analysis tallied 70 million to 100 million unique TCR beta chains across the 666 repertoires, and about 12 million of those chains were shared by two or more donors. A nearest-neighbor algorithm error-corrected the raw reads and collapsed the reads into unique sequences, merging closely related sequences to remove PCR and sequencing errors. CDR3 sequences were aligned to IMGT reference sequences to assign V, D and J gene segments. For a sequence to be retained, a match of at least six nucleotides to both a V gene segment and a J gene segment was required. A rearrangement counted as productive if the CDR3 had no stop codons and remained in frame with V and J, and every other rearrangement counted as non-productive. Following IMGT convention, CDR3 was defined as the stretch from the second conserved V-encoded cysteine to the conserved J-encoded phenylalanine. In an earlier analysis of 550 to 650 of the donors, sequences lacking an unambiguous match to a single V gene segment were excluded. An earlier analysis of fewer than 650 of the donors classified V segments as functional when productive rearrangements were above 56.7% and as segregating when the standard deviation between donors was above 5%. A statistical classification framework was built to diagnose cytomegalovirus status from the catalog of TCR beta chain sequences. V and J gene assignment, in a later analysis, came from comparing TCR nucleotide sequences with IMGT/GENE-DB human TR gene sequences. A later analysis assigned CDR3 sequences and most-parsimonious VDJ recombination scenarios with the TCRdist pipeline. In a later analysis, each TCR beta chain was defined by its CDR3 amino acid sequence together with its V-gene family, and reads without a unique V-gene family were excluded. As a way to deal with suspected cross-contamination and a sequencing artifact, a later analysis dropped hundreds of nucleotide sequences that were highly shared and had low generation probability. In a later analysis, a clonal expansion index for each public chain was calculated from normalized within-repertoire ranks of inferred template counts. Generation probabilities in a later analysis came from a VDJ recombination model fitted to out-of-frame rearrangements, and those results were checked against IGoR. In a later analysis, hypergeometric tests were used to score TCR-TCR, TCR-HLA and TCR-CMV co-occurrence, with a repertoire-size bias correction applied to TCR pairs. A later analysis estimated false discovery rates by permuting HLA or CMV assignments 20 times. In a later analysis, co-occurring TCRs were grouped using DBSCAN, with TCRdist sequence similarity added in when clustering inside HLA-allele-positive subsets. Co-occurrence clustering excluded repertoires with fewer than 30,000 or more than 120,000 public chains, plus five with anomalous nucleotide sharing. The source is immuneACCESS, and TCRdb retained only in-frame sequences with V and J called. Part of the clones is not carried over; for the studies checked, unresolved V genes explain less than half of this, and the remainder is unexplained. The DNA was the basis for D and trimming; V, J and clone size are from that table. The sample profile shows about 150,000 clones; about 82% of them were found once. The leading ten clones occupy about 4.9% of the sample.

The cohort consisted of 600 to 700 healthy bone marrow donors. At the time of sampling, all cohort members were nominally healthy, though unrecorded immune exposures were likely present. Of the roughly 620 cohort members, fewer than 300 had positive CMV serostatus and about 330 had negative CMV serostatus, and CMV serostatus was not recorded for the donor. Each donor provided a peripheral blood sample, and peripheral blood mononuclear cells were used for TCR beta sequencing. The Qiagen DNeasy Blood Extraction Kit was used to extract genomic DNA from the blood cell samples. Comment on this clone: Its antigen remains unidentified. The sample holds no much larger clone one base away, and base qualities are not on file.

Cut back by 0 bases and 4 bases, the V and J ends lie 7 bases apart. From its cysteine to its phenylalanine, the CDR3 spans 12 amino acids. Only the CDR3 DNA is retained, 36 bases long and in frame from the first base. The CDR1 and CDR2 encoded by the germline V gene (reference sequence) are GTSNPN and SVGIG. Overall results and qualifications from the work: The presence/absence analyses assumed that sequencing depth was roughly uniform across donors, and that assumption may not be true. Fewer than 20 rarely observed V segments, including chromosome 9 orphons, were excluded from the earlier analysis of approximately 500 of the donors because counts were too low. Linkage disequilibrium might explain the correlated functional status among segregating V segments, but an unknown experimental factor could not be excluded. The authors suggested that the approach could potentially be generalized to other disease states and immunological phenotypes. An earlier analysis of around 600 of the donors showed that most TCR beta V segments appeared in productive rearrangements either about 87% or about 30% of the time, which broadly matched IMGT annotations. In vitro tests confirmed that three of the cytomegalovirus-associated TCR beta chains recognize cytomegalovirus antigens. In this cohort, only TCR beta chains were sequenced, and detectable features were limited by the absence of alpha or paired-chain data. In a later analysis, most CMV-associated TCR beta chains were found to appear HLA-restricted, with HLA associations seemingly driven largely by CMV exposure. A later genetic analysis associated a missense DCLRE1C variant with V-gene and J-gene trimming of TCR beta chains, and an independent cohort replicated the association. Some IMGT-functional V segments, including TRBV6-2 and TRBV6-3, could not be told apart with the 87-base-pair reads, so those segments were excluded. Because HLA typing was missing for some donors at each locus, association tests included only the typed subset. Immune exposure information for the cohort was limited to CMV serostatus. In both the original and validation cohorts, the classifier was reported to diagnose cytomegalovirus status with high specificity and sensitivity. In a later analysis, several top co-occurrence clusters were reported to appear linked to parvovirus B19, influenza, CMV and Epstein-Barr virus. According to a later genetic analysis, donors in an Asian-associated ancestry cluster had fewer N-insertions in productive TCRs than the approximately 650-donor mean. Compared with equally common non-associated chains, HLA-associated TCR beta chains in a later analysis were more clonally expanded and had lower generation probabilities. Strong co-occurrence of HLA alleles, especially DR and DQ, made assigning TCR associations to individual alleles difficult. According to a later analysis, TCR association rates differed among HLA loci, with DRB1 alleles showing the most associated TCRs and HLA-C alleles showing the fewest. A further reported finding was that TCR beta sequences accurately predicted the HLA-A and HLA-B alleles for most subjects in the first cohort. A group of highly shared sequence variants was considered likely to be a technical artifact of the sequencing pipeline. Specific HLA alleles were associated with more than 15,000 TCR beta sequences at a false discovery rate of 0.05 in a later analysis. The study listed approximately 160 TCR beta chains as associated with cytomegalovirus. While some public TCRs were present in many individuals, most TCR sequences turned up only very rarely across donors.

Material for sequencing was PBMCs. The chain couples TRBV30 to TRBJ2-7; the D region possibly corresponds to TRBD2 (6 bases align). The origin of this receptor is a man between 25 and 39 years old in good health. In nucleotides, the sequence is TGTGCCTGGAGTGTACGGGGGTACGAGCAGTACTTC. The encoded protein is CAWSVRGYEQYF.